The 5 T cell receptor beta chains given below trace back to one sample, sequenced in a study of T cell responses to AZD1222 COVID-19 vaccine. The protocol was immunoSEQ multiplex PCR, while the TCRdb copy is restricted to in-frame clones and leaves out a portion. The repertoire holds some 180,000 clones, with 80% to 90% as singletons. Here the sequenced sample was peripheral blood, taken on day 0 of AZD1222 vaccination. These receptors were obtained from an adult in good health.

This clone was recorded once. J is TRBJ1-5 and V is TRBV7-6; D remains unclear. CDR1 is SGHVS and CDR2 is FNYEAQ in the germline V gene. This CDR3 is built from 17 residues. V was cut by 5 bases and J by 1 base, with 18 bases left in between. CDR3 amino acids: CASSPGINTGSNQPQHF. The CDR3 nucleotides read TGTGCCAGCAGCCCGGGAATAAATACTGGAAGCAATCAGCCCCAGCATTTT. Together with reference TRBV7-6 and TRBJ1-5, the CDR3 gives the full variable domain: GAGVSQSPRYKVTKRGQDVALRCDPISGHVSLYWYRQALGQGPEFLTYFNYEAQQDKSGLPNDRFSAERPEGSISTLTIQRTEQRDSAMYRCASSPGINTGSNQPQHFGDGTRLSIL.

The V call is TRBV5-4, the J call TRBJ2-5, with no clear D. The germline V gene has CDR1 SGHNT and CDR2 YYREEE (reference sequence). V was pared by 4 bases and J by 2 bases, with 3 bases between. The CDR3 consists of 11 residues. The CDR3: CASSHQETQYF. The CDR3 DNA sequence: TGTGCCAGCAGCCATCAAGAGACCCAGTACTTC.

The chain links TRBV19 to TRBJ1-4, with D possibly being TRBD1 (6 bases). Germline values: CDR1 LNHDA, CDR2 SQIVND (reference sequence). The V and J ends lost 5 bases and 7 bases respectively, with 11 bases between them. The CDR3 covers 13 residues. The CDR3 loop reads CASSPQGSEKLFF. In DNA, the CDR3 is TGTGCCAGTAGTCCCCAGGGGAGTGAAAAACTGTTTTTT.

This chain links TRBV7-2 with TRBJ2-7; 8 positions agree with TRBD1. The V gene's germline CDR1 is SGHTA and CDR2 FQGNSA. The CDR3 has 14 residues. V lost 5 bases, J lost 4 bases, and 7 bases stayed unmatched. The CDR3: CASSRRTGRYEQYF. CDR3 DNA: TGTGCCAGCAGCAGGCGGACAGGGAGGTACGAGCAGTACTTC.

The chain joins TRBV3-1 (or the pseudogene TRBV3-2) to TRBJ1-5; 7 nucleotides match TRBD1. Germline CDR1 and CDR2: LGHDT and YNNKEL (reference sequence). J lost 2 bases, V lost 4 bases, and 17 bases had no gene match. The CDR3 length is 19 residues. The CDR3, as DNA: TGTGCCAGCAGCCCAAAATTGCCTACAGGGGTCCAATGCAATCAGCCCCAGCATTTT. Amino acid sequence: CASSPKLPTGVQCNQPQHF.